These T cell receptor beta chains were read from a single sample in a study of T cells after yellow fever vaccination. One entry per CDR3 protein, called by TCRdb with MiXCR from the 5' RACE reads. In the table there are roughly 250,000 distinct CDR3 sequences, around 13% of which are singletons. The material was CD4+ T cells sorted from PBMCs, obtained 45 days after the yellow fever booster vaccination. All receptors come from a man aged 30 to 39 who received the YFV17D yellow fever vaccine. Both conserved end residues are part of each CDR3. The D gene is left open where the match is weak. For some rows the clone size is stated as once, few or many, or as a class when expanded; others skip it.

>TRBJ2-1|TRBV5-1|few|.
CASSLGRVDRQNEQFF
TGCGCCAGCAGCTTGGGGAGGGTCGATCGACAAAATGAGCAGTTCTTC
>TRBJ2-1|TRBV10-3|few|TRBD1
CAIRVSGGEIYNEQFF
TGTGCCATCAGGGTCTCAGGGGGAGAAATCTACAATGAGCAGTTCTTC
>TRBJ2-1|TRBV19|few|TRBD2
CATHGGTHYNEQFF
TGTGCCACCCACGGGGGGACCCACTACAATGAGCAGTTCTTC
>TRBJ2-5|TRBV7-9|few|.
CASSLVGGLETQYF
TGTGCCAGCAGCTTAGTAGGGGGTCTCGAGACCCAGTACTTC
>TRBJ2-5|TRBV5-6|few|TRBD1
CASYGFSGGYQETQYF
TGTGCCAGCTACGGGTTTTCAGGGGGATACCAAGAGACCCAGTACTTC
>TRBJ2-1|TRBV5-1|few|.
CASSQQGLPRGEQFF
TGCGCCAGCAGCCAACAGGGACTTCCAAGGGGTGAGCAGTTCTTC
>TRBJ2-5|TRBV2|.|.
CASRGDLTQLKTQYF
TGTGCCAGCAGAGGGGACTTAACACAACTGAAGACCCAGTACTTC
>TRBJ2-1|TRBV28|few|TRBD2
CASSSMSGTSRGLEQFF
TGTGCCAGCAGTTCAATGTCCGGGACTAGCAGAGGGCTTGAGCAGTTCTTC
>TRBJ2-5|TRBV5-1|few|TRBD1
CASRAEGAETQYF
TGCGCCAGCAGGGCCGAGGGGGCGGAGACCCAGTACTTC
>TRBJ2-3|TRBV7-2|.|.
CASGSLAGSTDTQYF
TGTGCCAGCGGCTCCCTGGCGGGGAGCACAGATACGCAGTATTTT
>TRBJ2-2|TRBV7-2|.|.
CASSPSYGELFF
TGTGCCAGCAGCCCCTCCTATGGGGAGCTGTTTTTT
>TRBJ2-7|TRBV6-1|.|TRBD1
CASTPTGGQGYEQYF
TGTGCCAGCACCCCTACTGGGGGACAGGGCTACGAGCAGTACTTC
>TRBJ2-5|TRBV29-1|many|.
CSVGIGGETQYF
TGCAGCGTTGGAATAGGGGGGGAGACCCAGTACTTC
>TRBJ2-5|TRBV4-1|.|.
CASSQDLLRGSETQYF
TGCGCCAGCAGCCAAGATTTATTACGGGGATCGGAGACCCAGTACTTC
>TRBJ1-2|TRBV7-2|.|.
CASSLLSGGRTNYGYTF
TGTGCCAGCAGCTTATTGTCTGGAGGACGGACTAACTATGGCTACACCTTC
>TRBJ2-5|TRBV19|few|.
CASSERGIQETQYF
TGTGCCAGCTCAGAGAGGGGGATACAAGAGACCCAGTACTTC
>TRBJ2-1|TRBV6-5|.|.
CASSSRLGRYDEQFF
TGTGCCAGCAGTTCCCGACTGGGAAGGTACGATGAGCAGTTCTTC
>TRBJ1-1|TRBV30|.|.
CAWKALLGDDTEAFF
TGTGCCTGGAAGGCCCTCTTAGGGGATGACACTGAAGCTTTCTTT
>TRBJ2-6|TRBV5-1|.|.
CATSGPNFGANVLTF
TGCGCCACGTCCGGACCAAACTTCGGGGCCAACGTCCTGACTTTC
>TRBJ1-2|TRBV27|few|.
CASSFGQGTNYGYTF
TGTGCCAGCAGTTTTGGGCAGGGGACTAACTATGGCTACACCTTC
>TRBJ2-7|TRBV7-2|.|.
CASSLDGGYYEQYF
TGTGCCAGCAGCTTAGACGGGGGCTACTACGAGCAGTACTTC
>TRBJ1-4|TRBV20-1|few|.
CSATHGGDEKLFF
TGCAGTGCTACACACGGGGGAGATGAAAAACTGTTTTTT
>TRBJ2-5|TRBV7-8|few|.
CASSSAMKETQYF
TGTGCCAGCAGCTCGGCCATGAAAGAGACCCAGTACTTC
>TRBJ2-1|TRBV6-8|.|.
CASSYPGEIAYNEQFF
TGTGCCAGCAGTTACCCGGGGGAGATCGCCTACAATGAGCAGTTCTTC
>TRBJ1-2|TRBV3-1|.|.
CASRGGEYGYTF
TGTGCCAGCAGAGGTGGAGAGTATGGCTACACCTTC
>TRBJ2-3|TRBV13|.|TRBD1
CASSSPKGTDGDTQYF
TGTGCCAGCAGCTCCCCGAAGGGGACAGATGGCGATACGCAGTATTTT
>TRBJ2-7|TRBV18|.|.
CASSRIRDPYEQYF
TGTGCCAGCTCACGTATCCGGGACCCCTACGAGCAGTACTTC
>TRBJ2-7|TRBV20-1|.|TRBD2
CSARVAGREVHEQYF
TGCAGTGCTAGAGTCGCGGGGCGGGAGGTGCACGAGCAGTACTTC
>TRBJ2-4|TRBV29-1|few|TRBD1
CSVKSGQGKNIQYF
TGCAGCGTGAAATCGGGACAGGGCAAAAACATTCAGTACTTC
>TRBJ2-5|TRBV20-1|few|.
CSTGAIQETQYF
TGCAGTACCGGAGCGATCCAAGAGACCCAGTACTTC
>TRBJ2-4|TRBV20-1|.|.
CSAHSLQDIQYF
TGCAGTGCTCACTCGCTTCAGGACATTCAGTACTTC
>TRBJ2-1|TRBV7-9|.|.
CASSLTGYFQFF
TGTGCCAGCAGCTTAACGGGGTATTTTCAGTTCTTC
>TRBJ2-1|TRBV7-2|few|TRBD2
CASSLFVGTSQNEQFF
TGTGCCAGCAGCTTATTCGTTGGGACTAGCCAAAATGAGCAGTTCTTC
>TRBJ2-5|TRBV15|few|.
CATSGGLLGETQYF
TGTGCCACCAGCGGGGGACTGCTGGGAGAGACCCAGTACTTC
>TRBJ2-5|TRBV19|.|.
CASSIQEAETQYF
TGTGCCAGTAGTATTCAGGAGGCGGAGACCCAGTACTTC
>TRBJ2-7|TRBV15|.|.
CATSSGGVVYEQYF
TGTGCCACCAGCAGCGGCGGCGTTGTCTACGAGCAGTACTTC
>TRBJ2-1|TRBV18|few|TRBD1
CASSPPGTVGYNEQFF
TGTGCCAGCTCACCACCTGGGACAGTAGGTTACAATGAGCAGTTCTTC
>TRBJ2-1|TRBV3-1|.|TRBD1
CASSRWGQAKLGGNEQFF
TGTGCCAGCAGCCGATGGGGACAGGCAAAACTAGGGGGCAATGAGCAGTTCTTC
>TRBJ2-1|TRBV20-1|.|.
CSAPAQGGKIDPNEQFF
TGCAGTGCCCCTGCACAGGGTGGTAAAATAGACCCGAATGAGCAGTTCTTC
>TRBJ2-7|TRBV7-3|few|.
CASSLFSEQYF
TGTGCCAGCAGCTTATTCTCCGAGCAGTACTTC
>TRBJ2-1|TRBV4-1|.|TRBD2
CASSQVFSGRAYNEQFF
TGCGCCAGCAGCCAAGTCTTCTCCGGGAGGGCCTACAATGAGCAGTTCTTC
>TRBJ1-5|TRBV18|.|.
CASSPRNGLDQPQHF
TGTGCCAGCTCACCCCGGAACGGGCTGGATCAGCCCCAGCATTTT
>TRBJ1-1|TRBV7-8|few|.
CASSPTKDRPSEAFF
TGTGCCAGCAGCCCGACAAAAGACAGGCCAAGTGAAGCTTTCTTT
>TRBJ2-3|TRBV7-2|few|TRBD1
CASSLVGTGTATDTQYF
TGTGCCAGCAGCTTAGTAGGGACCGGGACAGCCACAGATACGCAGTATTTT